The present T cell receptor beta chain was sequenced within a study of blood T cells in healthy people across ages. Study outcomes and limitations: Diversity of TCR beta per million T cells declined in a roughly linear way with age.

The CDR3 extends over 13 amino acids. The germline V gene has CDR1 LNHNV and CDR2 YYDKDF (reference sequence). V was cut by 2 bases and J by 5 bases, with 10 bases left in between. A second PCR, run for about 7 to 11 cycles, used a sample-barcoded 5' primer plus a J-beta primer mix. TCRdb recomputed calls from the 5' RACE reads with MiXCR, one row per CDR3 protein. This table holds over 700,000 distinct CDR3 sequences, around half found once. To note about this clonotype: Its antigen remains unidentified.

The source is an older man in good health. The J gene is TRBJ2-7, the V gene TRBV15; D possibly corresponds to TRBD2 (5 bases). The sequencing input was blood. CDR3 protein: CATSRKLENEQYF. The CDR3 DNA reads TGTGCCACCAGCAGAAAACTAGAAAACGAGCAGTACTTC.